This TCR beta chain was profiled in a study of breast tumors, draining lymph nodes, adjacent tissues. Turning to this clonotype: Its target is unknown. The junction departs from the called germline gene at one end, perhaps through a read error.

In TCRdb, the multiplex PCR reads were re-called with MiXCR into one record per CDR3 protein. The sample holds about 230,000 distinct CDR3 sequences; roughly 32% are singletons and the top ten take roughly 1.3%. The CDR3 covers 13 residues. The V gene's germline CDR1 is LNHNV and CDR2 YYDKDF (reference sequence). Breast cancer patients provided tissue from their axillary draining lymph nodes. Overall study findings and caveats: Tumor T cell lymph node origin was a supported hypothesis, not proven. Tumor repertoires ranked between lymph nodes and nontumor tissue in diversity, with V and J gene preferences.

The clonotype was recovered from a female donor with breast cancer. Some clones in this sample may be carry-over from other donors' samples. J is TRBJ2-5 and V is TRBV15, with 7 bases matching TRBD1. Sequencing input: axillary lymph node tissue. The CDR3 nucleotides are TGCGCCACCAGCAGAGGGGGCGACGAGACCCGGTACTTC. Translating it yields CATSRGGDETRYF.